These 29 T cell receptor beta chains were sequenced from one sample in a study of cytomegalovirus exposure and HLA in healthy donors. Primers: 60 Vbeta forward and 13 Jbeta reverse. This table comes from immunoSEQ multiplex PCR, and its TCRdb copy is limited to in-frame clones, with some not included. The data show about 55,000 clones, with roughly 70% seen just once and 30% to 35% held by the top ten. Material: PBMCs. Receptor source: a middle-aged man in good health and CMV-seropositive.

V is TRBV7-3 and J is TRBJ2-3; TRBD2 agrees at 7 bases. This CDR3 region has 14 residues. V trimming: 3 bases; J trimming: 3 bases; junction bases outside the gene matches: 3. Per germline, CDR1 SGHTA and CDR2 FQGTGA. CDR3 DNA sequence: TGTGCCAGCAGCTTGGGGGGGGTAACAGATACGCAGTATTTT. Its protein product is CASSLGGVTDTQYF. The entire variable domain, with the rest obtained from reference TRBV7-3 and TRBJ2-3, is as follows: GAGVSQTPSNKVTEKGKYVELRCDPISGHTALYWYRQSLGQGPEFLIYFQGTGAADDSGLPNDRFFAVRPEGSVSTLKIQRTERGDSAVYLCASSLGGVTDTQYFGPGTRLTVL.

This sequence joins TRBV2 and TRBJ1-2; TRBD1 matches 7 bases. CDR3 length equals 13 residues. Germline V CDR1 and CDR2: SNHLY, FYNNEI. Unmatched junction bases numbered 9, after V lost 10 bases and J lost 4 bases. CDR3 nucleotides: TGTGCCATAGCGACAGGGACTCTCTATGGCTACACCTTC. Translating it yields CAIATGTLYGYTF.

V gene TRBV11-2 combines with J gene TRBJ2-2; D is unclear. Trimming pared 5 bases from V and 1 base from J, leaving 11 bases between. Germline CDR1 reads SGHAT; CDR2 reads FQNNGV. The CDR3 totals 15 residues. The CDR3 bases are TGTGCCAGCAGCCACCAGAACAAGAACACCGGGGAGCTGTTTTTT. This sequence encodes CASSHQNKNTGELFF.

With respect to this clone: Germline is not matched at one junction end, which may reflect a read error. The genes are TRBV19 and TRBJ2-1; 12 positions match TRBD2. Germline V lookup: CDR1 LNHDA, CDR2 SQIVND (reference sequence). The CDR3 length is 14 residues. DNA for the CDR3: TGTGCCAGTAGTATCCCCGGACTAGCGGGGACTCAAATCTTC. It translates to CASSIPGLAGTQIF.

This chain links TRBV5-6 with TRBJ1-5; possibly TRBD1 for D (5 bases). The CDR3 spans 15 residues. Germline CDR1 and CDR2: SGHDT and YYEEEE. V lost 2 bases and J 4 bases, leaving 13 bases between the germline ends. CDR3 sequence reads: CASSFWVRANQPQHF. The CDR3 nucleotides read TGTGCCAGCAGCTTCTGGGTCAGGGCTAATCAGCCCCAGCATTTT.

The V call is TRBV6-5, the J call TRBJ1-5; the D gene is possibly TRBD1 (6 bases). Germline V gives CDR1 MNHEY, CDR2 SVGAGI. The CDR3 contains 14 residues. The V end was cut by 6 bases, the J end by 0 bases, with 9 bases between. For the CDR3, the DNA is TGTGCCAGCAGAATGGACAGTAGCAATCAGCCCCAGCATTTT. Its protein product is CASRMDSSNQPQHF.

The CDR3 DNA follows: TGTGCCAGCAGTCTACAGGGGAAAGACTATGGCTACACCTTC. This gives the protein CASSLQGKDYGYTF. This chain connects TRBV2 to TRBJ1-2, with 7 nucleotides matching TRBD1. V shed 5 bases and J 3 bases; nucleotides not matched to a gene: 6. This CDR3 is 14 amino acids long. The germline CDR1 and CDR2 sequences are SNHLY and FYNNEI.

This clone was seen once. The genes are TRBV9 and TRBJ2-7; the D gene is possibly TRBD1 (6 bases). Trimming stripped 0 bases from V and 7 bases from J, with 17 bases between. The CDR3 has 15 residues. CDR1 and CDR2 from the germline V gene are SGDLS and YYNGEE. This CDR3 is CASSVEGATQGEQYF. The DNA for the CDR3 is TGTGCCAGCAGCGTAGAAGGGGCCACTCAGGGGGAGCAGTACTTC.

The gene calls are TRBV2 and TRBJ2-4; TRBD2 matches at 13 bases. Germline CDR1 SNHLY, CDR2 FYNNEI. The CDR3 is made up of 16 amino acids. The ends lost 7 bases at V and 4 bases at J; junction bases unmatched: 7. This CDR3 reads CASTGLAGPAKNIQYF. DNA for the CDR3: TGTGCCAGCACGGGACTAGCGGGACCTGCGAAAAACATTCAGTACTTC.

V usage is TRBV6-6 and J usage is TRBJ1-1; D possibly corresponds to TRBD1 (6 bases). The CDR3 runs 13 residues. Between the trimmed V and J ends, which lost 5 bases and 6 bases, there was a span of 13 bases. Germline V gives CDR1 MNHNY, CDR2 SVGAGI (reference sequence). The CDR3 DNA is TGTGCCAGCAGTGCCCGGGACACGTCTGAAGCTTTCTTT. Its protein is CASSARDTSEAFF.

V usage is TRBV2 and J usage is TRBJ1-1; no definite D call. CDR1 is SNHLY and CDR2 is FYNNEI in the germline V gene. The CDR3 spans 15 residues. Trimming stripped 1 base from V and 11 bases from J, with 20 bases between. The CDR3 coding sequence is TGTGCCAGCAGTGAAGGTGGAAGTAGCGGGCAGCTTGCTTTCTTT. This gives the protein CASSEGGSSGQLAFF.

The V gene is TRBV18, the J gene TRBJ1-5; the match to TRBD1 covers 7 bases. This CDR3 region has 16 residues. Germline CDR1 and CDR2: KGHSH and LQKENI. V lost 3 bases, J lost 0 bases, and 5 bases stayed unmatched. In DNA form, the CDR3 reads TGTGCCAGCTCACCCATGACAGGGCCTAGCAATCAGCCCCAGCATTTT. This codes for CASSPMTGPSNQPQHF. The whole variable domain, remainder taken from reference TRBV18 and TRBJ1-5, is NAGVMQNPRHLVRRRGQEARLRCSPMKGHSHVYWYRQLPEEGLKFMVYLQKENIIDESGMPKERFSAEFPKEGPSILRIQQVVRGDSAAYFCASSPMTGPSNQPQHFGDGTRLSIL.

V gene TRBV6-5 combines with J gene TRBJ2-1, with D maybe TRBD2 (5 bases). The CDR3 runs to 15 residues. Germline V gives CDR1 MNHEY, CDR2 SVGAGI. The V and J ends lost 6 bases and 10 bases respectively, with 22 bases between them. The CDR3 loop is CASSFQLGETKEQFF. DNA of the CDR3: TGTGCCAGCAGCTTTCAACTCGGGGAAACGAAGGAGCAGTTCTTC.

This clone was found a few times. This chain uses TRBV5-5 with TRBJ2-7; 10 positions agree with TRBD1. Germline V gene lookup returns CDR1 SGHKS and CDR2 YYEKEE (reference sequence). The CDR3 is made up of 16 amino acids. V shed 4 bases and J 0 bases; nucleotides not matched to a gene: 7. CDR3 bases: TGTGCCAGCAGCCCTCACCGGACAGGGGGCTCCTACGAGCAGTACTTC. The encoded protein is CASSPHRTGGSYEQYF.

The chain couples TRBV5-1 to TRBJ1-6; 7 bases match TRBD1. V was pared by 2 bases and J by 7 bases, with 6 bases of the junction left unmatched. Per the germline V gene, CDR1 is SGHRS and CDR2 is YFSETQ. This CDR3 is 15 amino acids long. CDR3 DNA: TGCGCCAGCAGCTTCGGCAGGGGGAGGAATTCACCCCTCCACTTT. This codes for CASSFGRGRNSPLHF.

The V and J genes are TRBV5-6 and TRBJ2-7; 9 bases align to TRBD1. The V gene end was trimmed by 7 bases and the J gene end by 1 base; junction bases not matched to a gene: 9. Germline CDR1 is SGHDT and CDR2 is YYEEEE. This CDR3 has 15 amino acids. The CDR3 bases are TGTGCCAGCCTGGACAGGACAGGGGAATCCTACGAGCAGTACTTC. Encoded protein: CASLDRTGESYEQYF.

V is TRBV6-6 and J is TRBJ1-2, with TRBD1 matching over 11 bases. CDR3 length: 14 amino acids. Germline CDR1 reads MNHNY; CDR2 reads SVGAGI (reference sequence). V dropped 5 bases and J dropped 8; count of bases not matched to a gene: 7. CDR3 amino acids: CASSIGQGAEGYTF. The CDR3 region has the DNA TGTGCCAGCAGTATTGGACAGGGGGCCGAAGGCTACACCTTC.

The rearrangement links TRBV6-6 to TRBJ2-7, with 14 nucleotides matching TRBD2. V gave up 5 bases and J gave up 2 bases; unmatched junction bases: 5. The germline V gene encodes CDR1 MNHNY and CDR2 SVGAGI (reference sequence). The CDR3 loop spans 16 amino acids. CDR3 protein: CASSPRLAGGPYEQYF. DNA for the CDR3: TGTGCCAGCAGTCCCAGACTAGCGGGGGGGCCCTACGAGCAGTACTTC.

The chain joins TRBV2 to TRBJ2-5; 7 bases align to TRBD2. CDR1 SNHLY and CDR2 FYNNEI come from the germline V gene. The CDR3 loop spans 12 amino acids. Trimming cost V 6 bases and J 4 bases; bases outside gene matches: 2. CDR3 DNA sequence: TGTGCCAGCAGAGCGGGGACAGAGACCCAGTACTTC. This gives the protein CASRAGTETQYF.

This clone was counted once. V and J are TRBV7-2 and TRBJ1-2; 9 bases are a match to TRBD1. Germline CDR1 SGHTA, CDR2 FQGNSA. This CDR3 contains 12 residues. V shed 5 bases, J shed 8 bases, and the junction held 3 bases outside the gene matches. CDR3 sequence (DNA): TGTGCCAGCAGCCCCGGGACAGGGGGCTACACCTTC. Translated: CASSPGTGGYTF.

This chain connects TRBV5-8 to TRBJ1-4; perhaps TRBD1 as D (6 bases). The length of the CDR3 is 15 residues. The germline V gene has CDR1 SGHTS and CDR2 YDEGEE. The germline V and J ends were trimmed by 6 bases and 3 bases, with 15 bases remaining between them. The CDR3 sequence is CASTFPTGANEKLFF. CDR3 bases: TGTGCCAGCACCTTTCCGACAGGCGCTAATGAAAAACTGTTTTTT.

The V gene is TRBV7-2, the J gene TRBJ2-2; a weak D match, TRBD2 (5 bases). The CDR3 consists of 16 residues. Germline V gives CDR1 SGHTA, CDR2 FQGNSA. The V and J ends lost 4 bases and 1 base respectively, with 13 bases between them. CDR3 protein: CASSSSRGLNTGELFF. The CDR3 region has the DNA TGTGCCAGCAGCTCCTCCCGGGGTCTGAACACCGGGGAGCTGTTTTTT.

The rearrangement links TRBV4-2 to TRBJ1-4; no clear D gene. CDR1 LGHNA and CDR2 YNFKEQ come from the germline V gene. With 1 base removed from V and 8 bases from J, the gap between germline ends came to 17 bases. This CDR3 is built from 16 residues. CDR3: CASSQVMVSVGEKLFF. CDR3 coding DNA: TGTGCCAGCAGCCAAGTTATGGTGTCCGTCGGGGAAAAACTGTTTTTT.

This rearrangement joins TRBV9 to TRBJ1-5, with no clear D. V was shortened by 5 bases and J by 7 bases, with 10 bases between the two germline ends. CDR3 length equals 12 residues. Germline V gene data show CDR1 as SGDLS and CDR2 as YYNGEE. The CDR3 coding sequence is TGTGCCAGCAGTGATGCGGGGCAGCCCCAGCATTTT. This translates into CASSDAGQPQHF.

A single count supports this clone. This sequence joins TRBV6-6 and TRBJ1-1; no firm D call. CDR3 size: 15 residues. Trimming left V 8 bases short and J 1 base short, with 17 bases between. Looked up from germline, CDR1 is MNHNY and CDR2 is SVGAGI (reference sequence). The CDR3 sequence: CASCPQRAENTEAFF. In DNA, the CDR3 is TGTGCCAGCTGTCCTCAGAGGGCAGAGAACACTGAAGCTTTCTTT.

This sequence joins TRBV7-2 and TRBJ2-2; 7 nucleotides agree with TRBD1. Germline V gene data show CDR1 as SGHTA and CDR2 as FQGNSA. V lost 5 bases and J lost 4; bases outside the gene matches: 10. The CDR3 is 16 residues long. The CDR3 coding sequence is TGTGCCAGCAGCACCCAGACAGGGTCGGGCACCGGGGAGCTGTTTTTT. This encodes CASSTQTGSGTGELFF.

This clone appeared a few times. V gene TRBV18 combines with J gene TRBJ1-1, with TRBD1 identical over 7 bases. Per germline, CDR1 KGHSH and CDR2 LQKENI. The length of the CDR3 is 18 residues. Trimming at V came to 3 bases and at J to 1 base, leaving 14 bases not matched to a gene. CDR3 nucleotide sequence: TGTGCCAGCTCACCGAGACAGGGAGTACTGGGGGAGAACACTGAAGCTTTCTTT. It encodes CASSPRQGVLGENTEAFF.

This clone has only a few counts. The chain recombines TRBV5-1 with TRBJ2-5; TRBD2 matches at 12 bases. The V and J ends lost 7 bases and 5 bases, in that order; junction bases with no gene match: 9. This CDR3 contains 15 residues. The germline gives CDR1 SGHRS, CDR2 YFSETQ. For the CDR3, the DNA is TGCGCCAGCCTTCCTAGCGGGGGGGCTCGGGAGACCCAGTACTTC. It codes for CASLPSGGARETQYF.

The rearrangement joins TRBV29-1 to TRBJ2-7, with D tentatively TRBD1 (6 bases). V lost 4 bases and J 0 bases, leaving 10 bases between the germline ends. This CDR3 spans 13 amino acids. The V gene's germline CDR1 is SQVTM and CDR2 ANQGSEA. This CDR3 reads CSVGQANSYEQYF. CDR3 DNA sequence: TGCAGCGTTGGACAGGCGAACTCCTACGAGCAGTACTTC.